The 31 T cell receptor beta chains in this list originate from one sample, sequenced in a study of cytomegalovirus exposure and HLA in healthy donors. Primers for the PCR totalled 60 Vbeta and 13 Jbeta. Some clones are missing from TCRdb's copy, which holds only in-frame ones; the method was immunoSEQ multiplex PCR. The sample comprises 150,000 to 200,000 clones, roughly 80% of which are singletons, and about 13% rests with the top ten. Sequencing was carried out using PBMCs. Source of these receptors: a woman in her 50s in good health and CMV-seropositive.

The V and J genes are TRBV6-5 and TRBJ1-1, with no clear D. V was clipped by 0 bases and J by 7 bases, with 6 bases between them. Looked up from germline, CDR1 is MNHEY and CDR2 is SVGAGI. The CDR3 is 12 amino acids. CDR3: CASSYSGLEAFF. The CDR3 DNA follows: TGTGCCAGCAGTTACTCTGGGCTTGAAGCTTTCTTT.

The chain is built from TRBV11-2 and TRBJ2-3; D is unclear. CDR1 is SGHAT, CDR2 FQNNGV, per germline. V shed 3 bases and J shed 2 bases, with 12 bases lying between them. This CDR3 region has 15 residues. The CDR3: CASSFPQRHTDTQYF. CDR3 nucleotides: TGTGCCAGCAGCTTCCCTCAGCGCCACACAGATACGCAGTATTTT. The variable domain in full, with the rest retrieved from reference TRBV11-2 and TRBJ2-3, is EAGVAQSPRYKIIEKRQSVAFWCNPISGHATLYWYQQILGQGPKLLIQFQNNGVVDDSQLPKDRFSAERLKGVDSTLKIQPAKLEDSAVYLCASSFPQRHTDTQYFGPGTRLTVL.

The chain's CDR3 is CASSTGGLSEGYTF. CDR3 in DNA: TGTGCCAGCAGTACGGGGGGGCTAAGCGAGGGCTACACCTTC. This rearrangement joins TRBV6-5 to TRBJ1-2; the D gene is possibly TRBD1 (6 bases). The germline gives CDR1 MNHEY, CDR2 SVGAGI. The CDR3 sequence is 14 residues long. The V and J ends lost 5 bases and 8 bases respectively, with 18 bases between them.

The J gene is TRBJ2-6, the V gene TRBV7-8; the D is unclear. Germline loops: CDR1 SGHVS, CDR2 FQNEAQ. Trimming cost V 5 bases and J 0 bases, with 14 bases left between them. The CDR3 runs to 17 residues. The CDR3 nucleotides read TGTGCCAGCAGCCCCGGGTCCTCTAACTCTGGGGCCAACGTCCTGACTTTC. As protein: CASSPGSSNSGANVLTF. Complete variable domain (other parts from reference TRBV7-8 and TRBJ2-6): GAGVSQSPRYKVAKRGQDVALRCDPISGHVSLFWYQQALGQGPEFLTYFQNEAQLDKSGLPSDRFFAERPEGSVSTLKIQRTQQEDSAVYLCASSPGSSNSGANVLTFGAGSRLTVL.

This clone was recorded only once. The chain carries TRBV6-5 and TRBJ2-5, with TRBD2 identical over 9 bases. The germline gives CDR1 MNHEY, CDR2 SVGAGI. This CDR3 has 15 amino acids. Losses at the gene ends were 5 bases for V and 1 base for J; bases not matched to a gene: 5. The CDR3 DNA follows: TGTGCCAGCAGTCGACTAGCGGCGTCCCAAGAGACCCAGTACTTC. Protein sequence: CASSRLAASQETQYF.

About this clone: Other nucleotide sequences from this sample produce the same CDR3. This chain connects TRBV5-1 to TRBJ2-7; D uncertain. The V end was cut by 5 bases, the J end by 1 base, with 13 bases between. The V gene's germline CDR1 is SGHRS and CDR2 YFSETQ. The length of the CDR3 is 14 residues. The CDR3 sequence: CASRWSFLSYEQYF. The CDR3 bases are TGCGCCAGCAGGTGGAGTTTTTTGTCCTACGAGCAGTACTTC.

A remark on this clone: Other DNA variants within this sample encode the same CDR3. The chain is built from TRBV10-3 and TRBJ1-6, with D perhaps matching TRBD1 (5 bases). The CDR3 has 13 residues. Germline V lookup: CDR1 ENHRY, CDR2 SYGVKD. Trimming shortened V by 3 bases and J by 10 bases, and 10 bases separated the two germline ends. The CDR3 DNA reads as TGTGCCATCAGTGACAGGGTCGGGTCACCCCTCCACTTT. Protein: CAISDRVGSPLHF.

The rearrangement links TRBV27 to TRBJ2-5, with 11 bases lining up with TRBD2. Germline loops: CDR1 MNHEY, CDR2 SMNVEV (reference sequence). J gave up 4 bases and V 5 bases, and 9 bases lay outside the gene matches. This CDR3 region has 16 residues. The CDR3 DNA reads TGTGCCAGCAGTCCCCTGCTAGCGGGGGGAGGAGAGACCCAGTACTTC. As protein: CASSPLLAGGGETQYF.

The V and J genes are TRBV5-1 and TRBJ2-1, with D perhaps matching TRBD1 (5 bases). The CDR3 totals 14 residues. The V end lost 2 bases, the J end lost 4 bases, and 10 bases lay between the germline ends. Germline V gene sequence: CDR1 SGHRS, CDR2 YFSETQ. CDR3 sequence: CASSLGHLYNEQFF. In nucleotides, the CDR3 is TGCGCCAGCAGCTTAGGACACTTGTACAATGAGCAGTTCTTC.

This clone appeared once. The J gene is TRBJ2-7, the V gene TRBV30; maybe TRBD1 (6 bases). The V end lost 0 bases, the J end lost 3 bases, and 12 bases lay between the germline ends. Germline loops: CDR1 GTSNPN, CDR2 SVGIG (reference sequence). The CDR3 is 14 residues long. The CDR3 protein is CAWSVQGRGYEQYF. As DNA, the CDR3 is TGTGCCTGGAGTGTACAGGGACGGGGCTACGAGCAGTACTTC. Full variable domain (rest looked up from reference TRBV30 and TRBJ2-7): SQTIHQWPATLVQPVGSPLSLECTVEGTSNPNLYWYRQAAGRGLQLLFYSVGIGQISSEVPQNLSASRPQDRQFILSSKKLLLSDSGFYLCAWSVQGRGYEQYFGPGTRLTVT.

This clone is judged medium-sized. This chain links TRBV7-9 with TRBJ1-2; 10 bases align to TRBD1. V dropped 2 bases and J dropped 6; count of bases not matched to a gene: 3. Germline CDR1 is SEHNR and CDR2 is FQNEAQ (reference sequence). This CDR3 has 14 residues. The CDR3: CASSLTDRGHGYTF. Here the CDR3 DNA reads TGTGCCAGCAGCTTAACCGACAGGGGGCATGGCTACACCTTC.

This chain connects TRBV18 to TRBJ1-1; TRBD1 matches 9 bases. Germline-derived CDR1 and CDR2 are KGHSH and LQKENI. V shed 6 bases, J shed 3 bases, and the junction held 11 bases outside the gene matches. CDR3 length: 16 amino acids. CDR3 residues: CASSLGPRTGDTEAFF. In DNA form, the CDR3 reads TGTGCCAGCTCCCTAGGGCCTCGGACAGGGGACACTGAAGCTTTCTTT. Complete variable domain (other parts from reference TRBV18 and TRBJ1-1): NAGVMQNPRHLVRRRGQEARLRCSPMKGHSHVYWYRQLPEEGLKFMVYLQKENIIDESGMPKERFSAEFPKEGPSILRIQQVVRGDSAAYFCASSLGPRTGDTEAFFGQGTRLTVV.

This clone was seen more than once but under ten times. V usage is TRBV2 and J usage is TRBJ2-7, with 10 bases aligning to TRBD2. The length of the CDR3 is 16 residues. Losses at the gene ends were 5 bases for V and 1 base for J; bases not matched to a gene: 8. CDR1 is SNHLY and CDR2 is FYNNEI in the germline V gene. The CDR3 spells CASSLFLAGASYEQYF. The CDR3, as DNA: TGTGCCAGCAGTCTATTCCTAGCGGGGGCTTCCTACGAGCAGTACTTC.

This chain links TRBV6-6 with TRBJ2-7; D is unclear. Trimming stripped 2 bases from V and 1 base from J, with 9 bases between. Germline V gene lookup returns CDR1 MNHNY and CDR2 SVGAGI (reference sequence). This CDR3 has 14 amino acids. The CDR3 coding sequence is TGTGCCAGCAGTTACGGCGGCGTATCCTACGAGCAGTACTTC. Amino acid sequence: CASSYGGVSYEQYF.

The V gene is TRBV5-6, the J gene TRBJ2-1; D unresolved. The V end was cut by 0 bases, the J end by 4 bases, with 14 bases between. This CDR3 spans 16 amino acids. Germline V lookup: CDR1 SGHDT, CDR2 YYEEEE. CDR3: CASSLARIQRYNEQFF. The CDR3 DNA follows: TGTGCCAGCAGCTTGGCCCGGATCCAGAGGTACAATGAGCAGTTCTTC.

This rearrangement joins TRBV27 to TRBJ1-3; possibly TRBD1 for D (5 bases). The V gene's germline CDR1 is MNHEY and CDR2 SMNVEV (reference sequence). Trimming removed 5 bases at V and 0 bases at J, with 14 bases between. The CDR3 is made up of 16 amino acids. The CDR3 sequence: CASSIQVPNSGNTIYF. Here the CDR3 DNA reads TGTGCCAGCAGTATACAGGTCCCCAACTCTGGAAACACCATATATTTT.

The DNA of the CDR3 is TGTGCCAGCAGCTTAGCGACTAGCGGCGATACGCAGTATTTT. Translating it yields CASSLATSGDTQYF. The chain couples TRBV11-3 to TRBJ2-3; 9 bases line up with TRBD2. The trim removed 1 base at V and 6 bases at J, leaving 2 bases unmatched. Looked up from germline, CDR1 is SGHNT and CDR2 is YENEEA. This CDR3 spans 14 amino acids.

The chain uses TRBV10-3 and TRBJ1-4; no definite D call. Trimming stripped 4 bases from V and 7 bases from J, with 10 bases between. CDR1 ENHRY and CDR2 SYGVKD come from the germline V gene. The CDR3 is made up of 13 amino acids. CDR3 sequence reads: CAISVVGFEKLFF. The CDR3 DNA is TGTGCCATCAGTGTTGTGGGCTTTGAAAAACTGTTTTTT.

The chain is built from TRBV5-6 and TRBJ1-6; D gene uncertain. V lost 0 bases, J lost 7 bases, and 8 bases lay in between. This CDR3 contains 14 residues. The germline CDR1 and CDR2 sequences are SGHDT and YYEEEE. CDR3 bases: TGTGCCAGCAGCTTGGGGAGTTTGAATTCACCCCTCCACTTT. Translating it yields CASSLGSLNSPLHF.

V gene TRBV9 combines with J gene TRBJ2-7; 7 bases align to TRBD1. This CDR3 has 16 amino acids. Germline lookup yields CDR1 SGDLS and CDR2 YYNGEE. J was trimmed by 4 bases and V by 4 bases; bases with no gene match: 14. This CDR3 is CASSTPSGTASYEQYF. The CDR3 DNA reads TGTGCCAGCAGCACACCCTCAGGGACAGCTTCTTACGAGCAGTACTTC.

This clone was detected only once. The chain carries TRBV5-5 and TRBJ1-5, with D perhaps matching TRBD1 (5 bases). The CDR3 runs to 17 residues. V dropped 1 base and J dropped 0 bases, with 14 bases sitting between them. Germline CDR1 reads SGHKS; CDR2 reads YYEKEE (reference sequence). The CDR3 DNA sequence: TGTGCCAGCAGCTTGATTCCGACAGACCCTAGCAATCAGCCCCAGCATTTT. It is translated as CASSLIPTDPSNQPQHF.

The rearrangement links TRBV12-5 to TRBJ2-2; 7 bases match TRBD2. The CDR3 runs 14 residues. J lost 5 bases, V lost 4 bases, and 4 bases had no gene match. The germline CDR1 and CDR2 sequences are LGHNT and FRNRAP. The CDR3, as DNA: TGTGCTAGTGGTTCGCCCGGGGGGACCGGGGAGCTGTTTTTT. Translating it yields CASGSPGGTGELFF.

The chain recombines TRBV5-4 with TRBJ2-7; TRBD1 might be the D (5 bases). CDR1 SGHNT and CDR2 YYREEE come from the germline V gene (reference sequence). The CDR3 covers 14 residues. The V end was cut by 4 bases, the J end by 2 bases, with 13 bases between. The DNA for the CDR3 is TGTGCCAGCAGCCTTGGACACCAACCCTACGAGCAGTACTTC. Amino acids: CASSLGHQPYEQYF. The whole variable domain, filled in from reference TRBV5-4 and TRBJ2-7, reads ETGVTQSPTHLIKTRGQQVTLRCSSQSGHNTVSWYQQALGQGPQFIFQYYREEENGRGNFPPRFSGLQFPNYSSELNVNALELDDSALYLCASSLGHQPYEQYFGPGTRLTVT.

The sample holds one count of this clone. The gene calls are TRBV2 and TRBJ2-1; 15 bases align to TRBD2. Unmatched junction bases numbered 7, after V lost 6 bases and J lost 1 base. CDR3 length: 18 amino acids. CDR1 is SNHLY and CDR2 is FYNNEI in the germline V gene. CDR3 sequence: CASSGLAGGLVSYNEQFF. CDR3 bases: TGTGCCAGCAGCGGACTAGCGGGGGGGCTGGTATCCTACAATGAGCAGTTCTTC.

The chain couples TRBV5-4 to TRBJ2-4, with D perhaps TRBD1 (5 bases). Between the trimmed V and J ends, which lost 4 bases and 0 bases, there was a span of 11 bases. Germline CDR1 SGHNT, CDR2 YYREEE (reference sequence). The CDR3 runs 15 residues. The CDR3: CASSHDSLAKNIQYF. CDR3 DNA sequence: TGTGCCAGCAGCCACGACAGCCTAGCCAAAAACATTCAGTACTTC.

V usage is TRBV2 and J usage is TRBJ2-5, with TRBD2 matching over 7 bases. Germline V lookup: CDR1 SNHLY, CDR2 FYNNEI. The CDR3 has 16 amino acids. V lost 2 bases and J lost 4; bases outside the gene matches: 10. Here the CDR3 DNA reads TGTGCCAGCAGTGAAATGGTATGGGAGGGTCGAGAGACCCAGTACTTC. Its translation is CASSEMVWEGRETQYF.

The chain has TRBV6-1 and TRBJ2-5; no clear D gene. The J call may be mistaken, given a closer DNA end match to TRBJ2-7. Germline V lookup: CDR1 MNHNS, CDR2 SASEGT. The CDR3 covers 14 residues. The CDR3 loop is CASSLDWSSYEQYF. The CDR3 DNA follows: TGTGCCAGCAGCTTAGACTGGAGCTCCTACGAGCAGTACTTC.

The chain combines TRBV6-5 with TRBJ2-3; D might be TRBD1 (5 bases). The CDR3 consists of 14 residues. Between the trimmed V and J ends, which lost 3 bases and 2 bases, there was a span of 9 bases. CDR1 is MNHEY, CDR2 SVGAGI, per germline. CDR3 region: CASSYNRNTDTQYF. In DNA, the CDR3 is TGTGCCAGCAGTTATAACAGGAACACAGATACGCAGTATTTT.

This chain links TRBV7-3 with TRBJ1-2, with D possibly being TRBD1 (6 bases). The CDR3 sequence is 16 residues long. Germline V gene sequence: CDR1 SGHTA, CDR2 FQGTGA. Deletions cut 5 bases from V and 4 bases from J, with 20 bases between. The CDR3 sequence: CASSIRGPEETYGYTF. The CDR3 DNA reads TGTGCCAGCAGCATCAGGGGCCCAGAAGAAACCTATGGCTACACCTTC.

The gene calls are TRBV5-6 and TRBJ2-2; possible D gene TRBD2, 7 bases. The CDR3 is 16 residues long. Germline V gives CDR1 SGHDT, CDR2 YYEEEE. Trimming cost V 4 bases and J 6 bases, with 19 bases left between them. CDR3 nucleotide sequence: TGTGCCAGCAGCCCCGAGGGGGGGCTGTGGTCCGGGGAGCTGTTTTTT. This sequence encodes CASSPEGGLWSGELFF.

The chain uses TRBV2 and TRBJ1-4, with 11 bases fitting TRBD1. Germline CDR1 SNHLY, CDR2 FYNNEI. This CDR3 has 18 residues. V shed 6 bases, J shed 5 bases, and the junction held 14 bases outside the gene matches. CDR3 sequence: CASSEPRTGGGRNEKLFF. CDR3 in DNA: TGTGCCAGCAGCGAGCCCCGGACAGGGGGCGGAAGGAATGAAAAACTGTTTTTT.